This TCR beta chain was observed in a study of cytomegalovirus exposure and HLA in healthy donors. Across the whole study: In terms of ancestry, the Caucasian-associated cluster contained roughly 80% of the 398 genotyped donors. Findings and limits, study-wide: Previously analyzed data showed that most TCR beta V segments were productive at a frequency of about 87% or about 30%.

PCR used 60 Vbeta primers and 13 Jbeta primers. Sequencing used immunoSEQ multiplex PCR; TCRdb keeps in-frame clones, though not all of them. Among about 190,000 clones listed, about 69% were seen once. On this clone: Its antigen remains unknown.

J lost 4 bases, V lost 0 bases, and 7 bases had no gene match. The CDR3 has 16 residues. In germline, CDR1 is KGHSH, CDR2 LQKENI. The chain links TRBV18 to TRBJ2-7; TRBD2 matches 9 bases. The receptor comes from a man aged 30 to 45 in good health and CMV-seropositive. The sample consisted of PBMCs. CDR3 loop: CASSPPQLAGRYEQYF. The CDR3 coding sequence is TGTGCCAGCTCACCACCCCAACTAGCGGGCCGATACGAGCAGTACTTC.